Included here is one T cell receptor beta chain sequence, with context. The antigen is not known. This specimen belongs to a study of cytomegalovirus exposure and HLA in healthy donors. Whole-study findings and limits: Clonal expansion, a later analysis showed, was greater in HLA-associated TCR beta chains than in equally common others.

60 Vbeta and 13 Jbeta primers were used in PCR. Clones were sequenced by immunoSEQ multiplex PCR, and TCRdb holds only the in-frame ones, with some missing. The repertoire holds some 160,000 clones, more than 70% seen once, with about 2% in the top ten. V lost 6 bases and J lost 4, with 18 bases in between. Germline values: CDR1 SGHVS, CDR2 FNYEAQ. The CDR3 length is 15 residues. The clonotype originates from a woman in her forties in good health and CMV-seronegative. The gene calls are TRBV7-6 and TRBJ1-1; maybe TRBD1 (5 bases). The sequenced material came from PBMCs. The CDR3 nucleotides read TGTGCCAGCAGGCCAGGAGGGGCTGGAGGCACTGAAGCTTTCTTT. It translates to CASRPGGAGGTEAFF.